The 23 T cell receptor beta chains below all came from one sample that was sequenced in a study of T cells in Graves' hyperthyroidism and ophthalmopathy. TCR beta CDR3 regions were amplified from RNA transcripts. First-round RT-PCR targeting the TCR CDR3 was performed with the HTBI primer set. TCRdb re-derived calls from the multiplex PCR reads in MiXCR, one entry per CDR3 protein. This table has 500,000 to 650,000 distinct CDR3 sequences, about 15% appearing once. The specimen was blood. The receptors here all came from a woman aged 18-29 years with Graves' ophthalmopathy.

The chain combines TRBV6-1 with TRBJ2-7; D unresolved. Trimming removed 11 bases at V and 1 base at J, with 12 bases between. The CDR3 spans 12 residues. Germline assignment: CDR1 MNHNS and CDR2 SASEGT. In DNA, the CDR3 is TGTGCCCTTCGTGGGGAATCCTACGAGCAGTACTTC. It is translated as CALRGESYEQYF.

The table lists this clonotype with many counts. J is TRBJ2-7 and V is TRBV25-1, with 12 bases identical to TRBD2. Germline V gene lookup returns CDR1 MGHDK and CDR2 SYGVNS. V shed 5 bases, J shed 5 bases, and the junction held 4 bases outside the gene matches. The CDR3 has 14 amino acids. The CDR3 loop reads CASSTSGRRDEQYF. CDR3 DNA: TGTGCCAGCAGTACTAGCGGGAGGAGGGACGAGCAGTACTTC.

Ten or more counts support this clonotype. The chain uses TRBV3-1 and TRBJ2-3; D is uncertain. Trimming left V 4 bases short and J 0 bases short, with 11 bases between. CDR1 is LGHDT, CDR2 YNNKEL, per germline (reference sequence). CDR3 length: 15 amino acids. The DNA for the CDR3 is TGTGCCAGCAGCCGTGGCAGTAGTAGCACAGATACGCAGTATTTT. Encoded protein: CASSRGSSSTDTQYF.

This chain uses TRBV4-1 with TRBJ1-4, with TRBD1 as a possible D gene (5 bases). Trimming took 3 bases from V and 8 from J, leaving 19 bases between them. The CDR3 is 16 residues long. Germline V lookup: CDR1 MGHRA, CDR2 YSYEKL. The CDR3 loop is CASSHRARVRREKLFF. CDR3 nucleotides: TGCGCCAGCAGCCACCGAGCCAGGGTTCGGAGGGAAAAACTGTTTTTT.

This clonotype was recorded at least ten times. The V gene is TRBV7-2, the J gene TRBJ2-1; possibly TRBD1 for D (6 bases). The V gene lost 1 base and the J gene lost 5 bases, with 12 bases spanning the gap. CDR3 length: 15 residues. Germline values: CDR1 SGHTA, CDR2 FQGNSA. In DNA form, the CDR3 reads TGTGCCAGCAGCTTAGTCACAGGGTTGCACAATGAGCAGTTCTTC. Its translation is CASSLVTGLHNEQFF.

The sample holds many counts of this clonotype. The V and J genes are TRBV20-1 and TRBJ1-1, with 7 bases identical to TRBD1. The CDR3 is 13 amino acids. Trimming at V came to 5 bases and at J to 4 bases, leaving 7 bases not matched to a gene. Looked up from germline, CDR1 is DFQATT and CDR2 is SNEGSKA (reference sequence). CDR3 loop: CSAQQGIGTEAFF. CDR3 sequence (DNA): TGCAGTGCTCAACAGGGGATCGGCACTGAAGCTTTCTTT.

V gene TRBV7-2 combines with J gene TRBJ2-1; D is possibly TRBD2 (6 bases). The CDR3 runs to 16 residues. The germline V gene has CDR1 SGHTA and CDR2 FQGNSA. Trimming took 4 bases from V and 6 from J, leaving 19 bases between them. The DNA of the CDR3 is TGTGCCAGCAGCTCCGCCGGGACTCTCCCGGTCAATGAGCAGTTCTTC. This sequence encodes CASSSAGTLPVNEQFF.

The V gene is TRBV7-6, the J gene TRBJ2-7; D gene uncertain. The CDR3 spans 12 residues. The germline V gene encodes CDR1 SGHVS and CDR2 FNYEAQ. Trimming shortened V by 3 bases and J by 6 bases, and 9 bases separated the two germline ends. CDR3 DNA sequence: TGTGCCAGCAGCTTCCTCACCGGCGAGCAGTACTTC. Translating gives CASSFLTGEQYF. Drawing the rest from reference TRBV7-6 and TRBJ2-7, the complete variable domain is GAGVSQSPRYKVTKRGQDVALRCDPISGHVSLYWYRQALGQGPEFLTYFNYEAQQDKSGLPNDRFSAERPEGSISTLTIQRTEQRDSAMYRCASSFLTGEQYFGPGTRLTVT.

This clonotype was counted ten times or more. CDR3 amino acids: CASSADRGRSYGYTF. As DNA, the CDR3 is TGTGCCAGCAGTGCCGACAGGGGGCGCAGCTATGGCTACACCTTC. The chain carries TRBV2 and TRBJ1-2, with 10 bases identical to TRBD1. Trimming removed 4 bases from V and 4 bases from J; junction bases left unmatched: 6. CDR3 size: 15 residues. Per germline, CDR1 SNHLY and CDR2 FYNNEI. The full variable domain, with the rest looked up from reference TRBV2 and TRBJ1-2, is EPEVTQTPSHQVTQMGQEVILRCVPISNHLYFYWYRQILGQKVEFLVSFYNNEISEKSEIFDDQFSVERPDGSNFTLKIRSTKLEDSAMYFCASSADRGRSYGYTFGSGTRLTVV.

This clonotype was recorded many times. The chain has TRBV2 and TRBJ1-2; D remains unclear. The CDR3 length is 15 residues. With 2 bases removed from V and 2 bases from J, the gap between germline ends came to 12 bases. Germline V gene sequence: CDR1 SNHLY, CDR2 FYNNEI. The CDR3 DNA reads TGTGCCAGCAGTGAAAGTCTGGACCGGAACTATGGCTACACCTTC. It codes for CASSESLDRNYGYTF. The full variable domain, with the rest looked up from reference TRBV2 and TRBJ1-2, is EPEVTQTPSHQVTQMGQEVILRCVPISNHLYFYWYRQILGQKVEFLVSFYNNEISEKSEIFDDQFSVERPDGSNFTLKIRSTKLEDSAMYFCASSESLDRNYGYTFGSGTRLTVV.

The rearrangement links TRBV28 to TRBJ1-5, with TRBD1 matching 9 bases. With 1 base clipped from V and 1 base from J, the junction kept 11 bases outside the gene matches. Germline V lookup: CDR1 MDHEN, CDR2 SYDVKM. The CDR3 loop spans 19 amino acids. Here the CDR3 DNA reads TGTGCCAGCAGTTTATCCGGGACAGGGAAGTTGGGAAGCAATCAGCCCCAGCATTTT. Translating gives CASSLSGTGKLGSNQPQHF.

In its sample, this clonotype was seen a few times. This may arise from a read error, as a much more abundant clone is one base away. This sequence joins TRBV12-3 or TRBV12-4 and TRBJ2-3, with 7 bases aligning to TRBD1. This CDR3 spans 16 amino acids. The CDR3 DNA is TGTACCAGCAGTTCTTACCTGGGACAGTCCACAGATACGCAGTATTTT. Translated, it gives CTSSSYLGQSTDTQYF.

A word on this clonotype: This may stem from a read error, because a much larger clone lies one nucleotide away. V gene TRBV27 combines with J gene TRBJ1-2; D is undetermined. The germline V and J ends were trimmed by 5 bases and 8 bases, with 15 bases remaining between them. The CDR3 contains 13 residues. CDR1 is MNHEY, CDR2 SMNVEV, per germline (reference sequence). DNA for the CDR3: TGTGCCAGCAGTCCCGGGCTCGATTGGGGCTACACCTTC. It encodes CASSPGLDWGYTF.

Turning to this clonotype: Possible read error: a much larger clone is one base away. The CDR3: CASSLVQGHTETFF. The CDR3 nucleotides are TGCGCCAGCAGCTTGGTACAGGGTCACACTGAAACTTTCTTT. This chain joins TRBV5-1 and TRBJ1-1; tentative D call: TRBD1 (6 bases). The CDR3 has 14 residues. Germline values: CDR1 SGHRS, CDR2 YFSETQ.

CDR3 DNA: TGTGCCAGCAGTTTAGTGGGGGCCTATTCCATGAACACTGAAGCTTTCTTT. Its translation is CASSLVGAYSMNTEAFF. The chain links TRBV28 to TRBJ1-1; tentative D call: TRBD1 (6 bases). CDR3 size: 17 residues. Germline V gene lookup returns CDR1 MDHEN and CDR2 SYDVKM. The germline V and J ends were trimmed by 2 bases and 0 bases, with 16 bases remaining between them. Together with reference TRBV28 and TRBJ1-1, the CDR3 gives the full variable domain: DVKVTQSSRYLVKRTGEKVFLECVQDMDHENMFWYRQDPGLGLRLIYFSYDVKMKEKGDIPEGYSVSREKKERFSLILESASTNQTSMYLCASSLVGAYSMNTEAFFGQGTRLTVV.

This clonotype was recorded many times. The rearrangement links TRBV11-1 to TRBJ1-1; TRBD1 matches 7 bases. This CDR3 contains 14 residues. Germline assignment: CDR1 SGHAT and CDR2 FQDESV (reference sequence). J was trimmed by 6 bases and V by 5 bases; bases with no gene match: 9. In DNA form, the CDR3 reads TGTGCCAGCAGCCCTTGGACAGGAGACCCTGAAGCTTTCTTT. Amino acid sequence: CASSPWTGDPEAFF.

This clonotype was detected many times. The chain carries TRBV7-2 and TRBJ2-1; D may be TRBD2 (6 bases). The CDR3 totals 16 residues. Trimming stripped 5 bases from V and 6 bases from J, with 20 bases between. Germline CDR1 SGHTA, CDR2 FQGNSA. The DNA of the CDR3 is TGTGCCAGCAGCATACCGCCCCGACTAGTGGTCAATGAGCAGTTCTTC. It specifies CASSIPPRLVVNEQFF.

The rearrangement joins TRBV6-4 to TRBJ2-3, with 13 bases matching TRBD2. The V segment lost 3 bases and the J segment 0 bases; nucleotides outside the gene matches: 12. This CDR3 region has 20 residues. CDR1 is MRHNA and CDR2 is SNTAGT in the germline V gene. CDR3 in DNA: TGTGCCAGCAGTGAAGTATCGGGACTAGCGGGGCGACTTAGCACAGATACGCAGTATTTT. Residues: CASSEVSGLAGRLSTDTQYF.

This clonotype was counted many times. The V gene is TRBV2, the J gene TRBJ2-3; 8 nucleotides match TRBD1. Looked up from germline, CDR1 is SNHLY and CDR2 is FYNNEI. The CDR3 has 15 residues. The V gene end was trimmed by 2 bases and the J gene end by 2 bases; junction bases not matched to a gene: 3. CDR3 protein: CASSETDRVTDTQYF. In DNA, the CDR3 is TGTGCCAGCAGTGAAACGGACAGGGTCACAGATACGCAGTATTTT.

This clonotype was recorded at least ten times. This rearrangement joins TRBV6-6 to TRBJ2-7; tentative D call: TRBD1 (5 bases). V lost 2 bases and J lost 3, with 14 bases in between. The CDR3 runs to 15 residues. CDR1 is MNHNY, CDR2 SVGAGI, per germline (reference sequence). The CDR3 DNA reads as TGTGCCAGCAGTTACGAAGCAGGGTTAGTCTACGAGCAGTACTTC. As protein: CASSYEAGLVYEQYF.

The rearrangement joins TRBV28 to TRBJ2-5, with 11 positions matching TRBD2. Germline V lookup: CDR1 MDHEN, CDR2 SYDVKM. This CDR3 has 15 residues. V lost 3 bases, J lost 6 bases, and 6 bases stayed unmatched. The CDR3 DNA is TGTGCCAGCAGTTTCATTAGCGGGAGGGCCAAGACCCAGTACTTC. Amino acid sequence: CASSFISGRAKTQYF.

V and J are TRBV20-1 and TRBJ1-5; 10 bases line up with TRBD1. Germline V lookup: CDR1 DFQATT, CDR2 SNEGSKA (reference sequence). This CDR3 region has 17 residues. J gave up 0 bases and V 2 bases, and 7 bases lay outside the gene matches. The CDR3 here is CSARRDRGDTSNQPQHF. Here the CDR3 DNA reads TGCAGTGCTAGAAGGGACAGGGGTGATACTAGCAATCAGCCCCAGCATTTT.

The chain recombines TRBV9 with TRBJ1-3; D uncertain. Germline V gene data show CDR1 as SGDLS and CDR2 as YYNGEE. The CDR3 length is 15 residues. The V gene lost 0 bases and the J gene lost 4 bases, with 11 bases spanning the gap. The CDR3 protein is CASSVDEGVGNTIYF. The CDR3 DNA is TGTGCCAGCAGCGTAGATGAGGGTGTCGGAAACACCATATATTTT.